This passage covers 26 T cell receptor beta chains from one sample sequenced in a study of human T cells and chemical hapten exposure. Time point specified: patch test 3, about 24 weeks after DPC sensitization. Treatment noted: therapeutic diphenylcyclopropenone sensitization with weekly scalp DPC. TCRdb re-called the RACE reads with MiXCR, one entry per CDR3 protein. The sample contains 100,000 to 150,000 distinct CDR3 sequences, approximately 10% of which appear only once. The source was whole blood, collected in connection with sensitization to the hapten diphenylcyclopropenone (DPC). Receptors originate from a woman between 45 and 65 years old with alopecia areata. Some clones in this sample may be carry-over from other donors' samples.

This chain links TRBV7-6 with TRBJ2-1; 9 nucleotides agree with TRBD2. Germline V gene sequence: CDR1 SGHVS, CDR2 FNYEAQ. The CDR3 loop spans 17 amino acids. V shed 5 bases and J 0 bases; nucleotides not matched to a gene: 8. As DNA, the CDR3 is TGTGCCAGCAGCCTTAGGGGTAGCGGGAGCTCCTACAATGAGCAGTTCTTC. It is translated as CASSLRGSGSSYNEQFF.

The chain couples TRBV27 to TRBJ1-1, with 12 bases fitting TRBD1. The germline V gene encodes CDR1 MNHEY and CDR2 SMNVEV (reference sequence). This CDR3 has 13 amino acids. V shed 6 bases and J 6 bases; nucleotides not matched to a gene: 2. CDR3 coding DNA: TGTGCCAGCAGGGGACAGGGGGCTGCTGAAGCTTTCTTT. Translating gives CASRGQGAAEAFF.

This clonotype was seen a handful of times. The CDR3: CASSSGTPEAFF. DNA for the CDR3: TGTGCCAGCAGTTCCGGGACACCTGAAGCTTTCTTT. The rearrangement links TRBV2 to TRBJ1-1, with TRBD1 as a possible D gene (6 bases). Trimming cost V 5 bases and J 6 bases, with 10 bases left between them. Germline V CDR1 and CDR2: SNHLY, FYNNEI. The CDR3 is 12 residues long.

This clonotype turned up a few times. CDR3 sequence: CASSITSGRMVEQFF. The CDR3 nucleotides are TGTGCCAGCAGCATCACTAGCGGGAGAATGGTTGAGCAGTTCTTC. The chain couples TRBV21-1 to TRBJ2-1; TRBD2 was called by the table and not checked on the DNA. TRBV21-1 is tagged as a pseudogene. The CDR3 covers 15 residues.

This clonotype was recorded a few times. The V call is TRBV7-2, the J call TRBJ2-7, with D possibly being TRBD1 (5 bases). Trimming took 1 base from V and 3 from J, leaving 13 bases between them. Per germline, CDR1 SGHTA and CDR2 FQGNSA. The CDR3 spans 15 residues. CDR3 sequence (DNA): TGTGCCAGCAGCTTAGGTGTTGCAGGGAACTACGAGCAGTACTTC. It specifies CASSLGVAGNYEQYF.

The chain joins TRBV10-3 to TRBJ2-7; 8 bases fit TRBD2. CDR1 ENHRY and CDR2 SYGVKD come from the germline V gene. The CDR3 is 15 amino acids. V was pared by 6 bases and J by 2 bases, with 9 bases of the junction left unmatched. CDR3 in amino acids: CAIRDITGRAYEQYF. The CDR3 nucleotides read TGTGCCATCAGGGACATTACCGGGAGGGCCTACGAGCAGTACTTC.

The chain links TRBV7-2 to TRBJ1-3; D unresolved. V was shortened by 5 bases and J by 0 bases, with 11 bases between the two germline ends. The CDR3 runs 15 residues. Germline values: CDR1 SGHTA, CDR2 FQGNSA. In DNA form, the CDR3 reads TGTGCCAGCAGCACCATCACCAGCTCTGGAAACACCATATATTTT. Amino acid sequence: CASSTITSSGNTIYF.

This clonotype came up a few times. A read error is possible here, since a much larger clone lies one base away. J is TRBJ2-7 and V is TRBV12-3 or TRBV12-4, with 8 bases aligning to TRBD1. J lost 5 bases, V lost 6 bases, and 3 bases had no gene match. This CDR3 has 12 residues. The CDR3 DNA reads as TGTGCCAGCAGCCCGACAGGGGACGAGCAGTACTTC. Its translation is CASSPTGDEQYF.

The chain combines TRBV18 with TRBJ2-7; 10 bases match TRBD1. CDR3 length: 14 residues. V was clipped by 3 bases and J by 5 bases; unmatched bases: 4. Germline V gives CDR1 KGHSH, CDR2 LQKENI. CDR3 bases: TGTGCCAGCTCACCTACGGACAGGGGGAACGAGCAGTACTTC. It translates to CASSPTDRGNEQYF.

The chain employs TRBV20-1 and TRBJ1-2; no clear D. Germline V gene sequence: CDR1 DFQATT, CDR2 SNEGSKA (reference sequence). V lost 5 bases and J lost 2, with 3 bases in between. The CDR3 length is 10 residues. The CDR3: CSAENYGYTF. For the CDR3, the DNA is TGCAGTGCTGAGAACTATGGCTACACCTTC.

The table lists this clonotype with a few counts. The V call is TRBV12-3 or TRBV12-4, the J call TRBJ2-2, with D unclear. V was clipped by 8 bases and J by 4 bases, with 8 bases between them. The CDR3 is made up of 12 amino acids. CDR3 in amino acids: CASLPSTGELFF. Written as DNA, the CDR3 is TGTGCCAGCCTTCCGAGCACCGGGGAGCTGTTTTTT.

The J gene is TRBJ2-5, the V gene TRBV5-6; TRBD1 is a possible D gene (5 bases). Germline values: CDR1 SGHDT, CDR2 YYEEEE. CDR3 size: 12 residues. The V end was cut by 5 bases, the J end by 4 bases, with 9 bases between. CDR3 amino acids: CASSQGRETQYF. Here the CDR3 DNA reads TGTGCCAGCAGTCAGGGAAGAGAGACCCAGTACTTC.

A few counts support this clonotype. This chain links TRBV30 with TRBJ1-2; perhaps TRBD1 as D (6 bases). The CDR3 runs 14 residues. In germline, CDR1 is GTSNPN, CDR2 SVGIG (reference sequence). Trimming took off 4 bases at V and 3 bases at J, with 15 bases between the two ends. The chain's CDR3 is CAWTGVGRDYGYTF. DNA for the CDR3: TGTGCCTGGACAGGGGTAGGGAGGGACTATGGCTACACCTTC.

J is TRBJ2-7 and V is TRBV20-1; the match to TRBD1 covers 8 bases. Germline V gives CDR1 DFQATT, CDR2 SNEGSKA (reference sequence). The CDR3 is made up of 13 amino acids. The J segment lost 2 bases and the V segment lost 5 bases, leaving 5 bases of the junction unmatched. The CDR3 DNA reads as TGCAGTGCTGTCGACAGGGGTACCTACGAGCAGTACTTC. Translating it yields CSAVDRGTYEQYF.

This chain connects TRBV7-2 to TRBJ1-2; 7 nucleotides line up with TRBD1. V shed 6 bases and J 8 bases; nucleotides not matched to a gene: 15. The CDR3 covers 15 residues. Germline V gives CDR1 SGHTA, CDR2 FQGNSA. The CDR3 sequence: CASSERGRTGAGYTF. For the CDR3, the DNA is TGTGCCAGCAGTGAGAGGGGACGCACAGGGGCGGGCTACACCTTC.

This clonotype was seen more than once but under ten times. The chain joins TRBV29-1 to TRBJ2-5; TRBD2 aligns across 9 bases. Losses at the gene ends were 2 bases for V and 4 bases for J; bases not matched to a gene: 2. This CDR3 has 13 amino acids. Germline V lookup: CDR1 SQVTM, CDR2 ANQGSEA. In nucleotides, the CDR3 is TGCAGCGTTGAAATACTAGCGGGAGAGACCCAGTACTTC. Its protein is CSVEILAGETQYF.

The CDR3 here is CASRSEQYLKTEAFF. CDR3 DNA sequence: TGTGCCAGCCGGTCGGAACAATACCTTAAGACTGAAGCTTTCTTT. J is TRBJ1-1 and V is TRBV12-3 or TRBV12-4; D is unresolved. The CDR3 has 15 amino acids. The V and J ends lost 8 bases and 5 bases respectively, with 21 bases between them.

This clonotype was observed a handful of times. The chain uses TRBV5-1 and TRBJ1-6; 8 nucleotides line up with TRBD1. V lost 5 bases and J lost 7; bases outside the gene matches: 2. This CDR3 comprises 13 residues. From germline, CDR1 is SGHRS and CDR2 YFSETQ. The CDR3 here is CASRQGENSPLHF. CDR3 DNA sequence: TGCGCCAGCAGACAGGGGGAAAATTCACCCCTCCACTTT.

The chain couples TRBV24-1 to TRBJ2-2, with D possibly being TRBD1 or TRBD2 (6 bases each). Germline CDR1 and CDR2: KGHDR and SFDVKD. The CDR3 has 15 residues. Trimming shortened V by 2 bases and J by 2 bases, and 8 bases separated the two germline ends. The CDR3 spells CATSDSGGNTGELFF. DNA of the CDR3: TGTGCCACCAGTGATTCCGGGGGCAACACCGGGGAGCTGTTTTTT.

The chain links TRBV29-1 to TRBJ2-7; 10 nucleotides align to TRBD2. Trimming removed 3 bases from V and 2 bases from J; junction bases left unmatched: 10. This CDR3 contains 16 residues. Germline CDR1 is SQVTM and CDR2 is ANQGSEA. CDR3 DNA sequence: TGCAGCGTTGAGGCCTTTAGCGGGAGGCCCCCCTACGAGCAGTACTTC. It specifies CSVEAFSGRPPYEQYF.

This clonotype has only a few counts. The chain couples TRBV10-3 to TRBJ1-6; D possibly corresponds to TRBD1 (5 bases). Trimming took 11 bases from V and 7 from J, leaving 21 bases between them. CDR3 size: 15 residues. Germline CDR1 ENHRY, CDR2 SYGVKD. As DNA, the CDR3 is TGTGCCTCGGGACCGGGACCGGCGAGCAATTCACCCCTCCACTTT. Translation gives CASGPGPASNSPLHF.

Only a few counts were recorded for this clonotype. The chain combines TRBV7-2 with TRBJ2-7; perhaps TRBD2 as D (5 bases). Per germline, CDR1 SGHTA and CDR2 FQGNSA. The CDR3 is 14 amino acids. Trimming stripped 1 base from V and 5 bases from J, with 12 bases between. CDR3 coding DNA: TGTGCCAGCAGCTTAGGGTCTAGCCCCCACGAGCAGTACTTC. Translating it yields CASSLGSSPHEQYF. Drawing the rest from reference TRBV7-2 and TRBJ2-7, the complete variable domain is GAGVSQSPSNKVTEKGKDVELRCDPISGHTALYWYRQSLGQGLEFLIYFQGNSAPDKSGLPSDRFSAERTGGSVSTLTIQRTQQEDSAVYLCASSLGSSPHEQYFGPGTRLTVT.

The chain uses TRBV24-1 and TRBJ2-1; D is undetermined. Trimming removed 3 bases from V and 3 bases from J, with 5 bases in between. Looked up from germline, CDR1 is KGHDR and CDR2 is SFDVKD. This CDR3 is 13 amino acids long. The CDR3 nucleotides are TGTGCCACCAGTGATCCCCGCTACAATGAGCAGTTCTTC. Protein sequence: CATSDPRYNEQFF.

Details on this clonotype: One end of the junction does not line up with germline, which may come from a read error. The chain carries TRBV14 and TRBJ1-1; TRBD1 matches at 7 bases. Germline V CDR1 and CDR2: SGHDN, FVKESK. The CDR3 has 19 amino acids. CDR3 region: CASSRAGQGEGQQSTEALF. The CDR3 nucleotides are TGTGCCAGCAGCCGAGCTGGGCAGGGGGAAGGGCAGCAAAGCACTGAAGCTTTATTT.

In this sample, this clonotype turned up many times. This chain uses TRBV13 with TRBJ1-6, with unresolved D. CDR1 is PRHDT and CDR2 is FYEKMQ in the germline V gene (reference sequence). This CDR3 has 12 amino acids. V lost 2 bases to trimming and J lost 7 bases, with 3 bases between them. CDR3 DNA: TGTGCCAGCAGCTTATCCAATTCACCCCTCCACTTT. This encodes CASSLSNSPLHF. The full variable domain, its missing parts supplied by reference TRBV13 and TRBJ1-6, is AAGVIQSPRHLIKEKRETATLKCYPIPRHDTVYWYQQGPGQDPQFLISFYEKMQSDKGSIPDRFSAQQFSDYHSELNMSSLELGDSALYFCASSLSNSPLHFGNGTRLTVT.

This clonotype was seen repeatedly, ten times or more. This sequence joins TRBV27 and TRBJ2-7; D might be TRBD1 or TRBD2, each matching 6 bases. Germline assignment: CDR1 MNHEY and CDR2 SMNVEV (reference sequence). The CDR3 is made up of 12 amino acids. V was cut by 6 bases and J by 5 bases, with 11 bases left in between. CDR3 in amino acids: CASRTGAHEQYF. The CDR3 nucleotides are TGTGCCAGCAGAACGGGGGCCCACGAGCAGTACTTC.